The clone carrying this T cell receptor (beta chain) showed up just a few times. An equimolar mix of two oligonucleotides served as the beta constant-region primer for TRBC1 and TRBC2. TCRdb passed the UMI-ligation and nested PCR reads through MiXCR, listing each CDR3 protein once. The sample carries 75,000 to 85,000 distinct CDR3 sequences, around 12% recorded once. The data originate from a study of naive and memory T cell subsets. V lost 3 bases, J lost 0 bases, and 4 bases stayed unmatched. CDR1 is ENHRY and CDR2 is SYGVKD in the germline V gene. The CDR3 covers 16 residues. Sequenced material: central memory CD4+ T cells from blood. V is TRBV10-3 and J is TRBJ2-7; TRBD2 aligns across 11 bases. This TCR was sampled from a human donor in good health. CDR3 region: CAISELAGGGSYEQYF. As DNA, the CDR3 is TGTGCCATCAGTGAATTAGCGGGAGGGGGCTCCTACGAGCAGTACTTC.